Listed here is a single TCR beta chain. Its antigen remains unknown. The data stem from a study of T cell repertoires in cytomegalovirus infection. Whole-study context: Used in the study were CMV epitopes, some recently identified and HLA-C-restricted, others well-studied and HLA-B-restricted. Public TCR beta signatures provided an indication of both CMV infection and a matching HLA type.

Points from the study as a whole: There were HLA-C-restricted CMV-specific TCR beta clonotypes dominating the ex vivo response.

The CDR3 loop spans 16 amino acids. The junction had 5 bases not matched to a gene; V was cut back by 1 base and J by 2 bases. The germline V gene encodes CDR1 MNHEY and CDR2 SVGAGI. TCRdb used MiXCR to reprocess the reads, holding one entry per CDR3 protein. This table has about 920,000 distinct CDR3 sequences, approximately 30% appearing once. This specimen consisted of cultured CD8+ T cells from PBMCs, obtained from culture after CMV antigen stimulation. The clonotype originates from a human donor in good health (CMV status not recorded). Some clones in this sample may be carry-over from other donors' samples. The chain joins TRBV6-5 to TRBJ2-5; TRBD2 matches at 9 bases. This CDR3 is CASSYLAGGGQETQYF. The CDR3 nucleotides are TGTGCCAGCAGTTACTTGGCGGGGGGGGGACAAGAGACCCAGTACTTC.